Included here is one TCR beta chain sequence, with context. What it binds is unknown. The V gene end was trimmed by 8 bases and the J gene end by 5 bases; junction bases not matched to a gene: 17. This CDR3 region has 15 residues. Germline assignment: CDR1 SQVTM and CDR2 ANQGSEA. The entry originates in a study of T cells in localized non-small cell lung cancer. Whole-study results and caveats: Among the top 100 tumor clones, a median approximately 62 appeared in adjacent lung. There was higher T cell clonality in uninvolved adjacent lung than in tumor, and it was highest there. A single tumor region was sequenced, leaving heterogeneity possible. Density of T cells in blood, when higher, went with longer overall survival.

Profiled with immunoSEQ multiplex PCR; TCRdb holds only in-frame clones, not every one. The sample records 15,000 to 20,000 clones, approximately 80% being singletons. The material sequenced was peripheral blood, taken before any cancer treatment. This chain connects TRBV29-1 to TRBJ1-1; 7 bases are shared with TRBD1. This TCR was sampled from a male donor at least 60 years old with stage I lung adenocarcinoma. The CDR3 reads CSTMFQADRETEAFF. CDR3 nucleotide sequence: TGCAGCACCATGTTCCAAGCAGACAGGGAAACTGAAGCTTTCTTT.